This TCR beta chain was observed in a study of early T cells in non-severe SARS-CoV-2 infection. Study-level background: Chains from this unsorted whole-blood bulk RNA could not be paired. Study-level results: VDJdb-based matching was biased toward anti-spike CD8 responses and missed private and CD4 specificities.

Attached unique molecular identifiers marked individual cDNA molecules. MiXCR, applied by TCRdb to the 5' RACE reads, yields one record per CDR3 protein. The sample has roughly 65,000 distinct CDR3 sequences; about a tenth are singletons. On this clonotype: The antigen is not known.

This CDR3 is 12 amino acids long. Per the germline V gene, CDR1 is SGHTA and CDR2 is FQGNSA. Trimming left V 0 bases short and J 6 bases short, with 2 bases between. V usage is TRBV7-2 and J usage is TRBJ2-2; D unclear. Sequencing was performed on whole blood. The origin of this receptor is an adult who was a healthcare worker with PCR-confirmed SARS-CoV-2 infection or an uninfected control (not recorded which). CDR3 DNA sequence: TGTGCCAGCAGCTTAGCCCCCGGGGAGCTGTTTTTT. Its translation is CASSLAPGELFF.